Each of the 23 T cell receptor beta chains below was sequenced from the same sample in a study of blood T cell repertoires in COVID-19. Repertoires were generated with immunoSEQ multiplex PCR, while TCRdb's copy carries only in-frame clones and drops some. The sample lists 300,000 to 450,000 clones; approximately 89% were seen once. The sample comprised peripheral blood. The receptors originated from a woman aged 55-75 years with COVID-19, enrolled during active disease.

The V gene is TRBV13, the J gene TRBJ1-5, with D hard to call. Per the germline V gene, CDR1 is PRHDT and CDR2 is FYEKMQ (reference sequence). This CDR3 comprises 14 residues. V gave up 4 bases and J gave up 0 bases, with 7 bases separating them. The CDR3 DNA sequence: TGTGCCAGCAGCTCGAGAAATAGCAATCAGCCCCAGCATTTT. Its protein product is CASSSRNSNQPQHF.

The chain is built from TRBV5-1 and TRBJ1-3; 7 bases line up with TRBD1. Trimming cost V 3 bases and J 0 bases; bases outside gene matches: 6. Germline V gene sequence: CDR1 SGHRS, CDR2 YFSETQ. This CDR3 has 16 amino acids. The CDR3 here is CASSSHRGSSGNTIYF. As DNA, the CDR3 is TGCGCCAGCAGCTCACACAGGGGAAGCTCTGGAAACACCATATATTTT.

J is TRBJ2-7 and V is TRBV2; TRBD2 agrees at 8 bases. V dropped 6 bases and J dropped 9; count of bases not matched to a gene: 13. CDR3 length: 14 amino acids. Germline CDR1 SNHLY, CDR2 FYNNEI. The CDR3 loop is CASRSGTSRGRQYF. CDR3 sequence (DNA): TGTGCCAGCAGGTCCGGGACTAGTAGGGGCCGGCAGTACTTC.

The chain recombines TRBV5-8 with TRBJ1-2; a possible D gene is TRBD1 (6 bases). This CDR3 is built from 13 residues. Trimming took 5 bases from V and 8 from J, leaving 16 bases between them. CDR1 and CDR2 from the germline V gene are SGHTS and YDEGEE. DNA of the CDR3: TGTGCCAGCAGTTATGGGGGCGCGGGCGGCTACACCTTC. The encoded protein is CASSYGGAGGYTF.

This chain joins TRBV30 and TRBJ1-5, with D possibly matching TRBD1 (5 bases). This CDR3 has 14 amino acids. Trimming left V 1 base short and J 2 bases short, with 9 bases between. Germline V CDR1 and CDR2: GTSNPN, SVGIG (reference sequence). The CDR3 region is CAWSEGQGNQPQHF. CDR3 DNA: TGTGCCTGGAGTGAAGGACAAGGCAATCAGCCCCAGCATTTT.

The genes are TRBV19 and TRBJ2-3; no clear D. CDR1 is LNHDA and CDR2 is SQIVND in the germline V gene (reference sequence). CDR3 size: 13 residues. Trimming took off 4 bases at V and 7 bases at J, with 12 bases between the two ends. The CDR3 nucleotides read TGTGCCAGTAGTAACTTCGCTTCAAATACGCAGTATTTT. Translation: CASSNFASNTQYF.

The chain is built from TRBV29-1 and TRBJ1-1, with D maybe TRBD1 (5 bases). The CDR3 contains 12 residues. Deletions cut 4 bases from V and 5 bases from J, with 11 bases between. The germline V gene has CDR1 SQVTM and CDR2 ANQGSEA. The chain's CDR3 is CSVATQGTEAFF. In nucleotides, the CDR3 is TGCAGCGTTGCTACCCAGGGAACTGAAGCTTTCTTT.

This chain's CDR3 is CASSVERVQETQYF. CDR3 sequence (DNA): TGTGCCAGCAGTGTCGAGAGAGTACAAGAGACCCAGTACTTC. The chain employs TRBV2 and TRBJ2-5; D remains unclear. CDR1 and CDR2 from the germline V gene are SNHLY and FYNNEI. This CDR3 is built from 14 residues. Trimming took 4 bases from V and 2 from J, leaving 11 bases between them.

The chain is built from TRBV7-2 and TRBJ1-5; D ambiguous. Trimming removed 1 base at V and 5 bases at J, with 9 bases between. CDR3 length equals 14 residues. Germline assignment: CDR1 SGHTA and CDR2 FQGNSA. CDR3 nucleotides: TGTGCCAGCAGCTTAGTGAAGCGAGATCAGCCCCAGCATTTT. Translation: CASSLVKRDQPQHF. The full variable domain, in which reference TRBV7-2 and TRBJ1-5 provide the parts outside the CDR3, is GAGVSQSPSNKVTEKGKDVELRCDPISGHTALYWYRQSLGQGLEFLIYFQGNSAPDKSGLPSDRFSAERTGGSVSTLTIQRTQQEDSAVYLCASSLVKRDQPQHFGDGTRLSIL.

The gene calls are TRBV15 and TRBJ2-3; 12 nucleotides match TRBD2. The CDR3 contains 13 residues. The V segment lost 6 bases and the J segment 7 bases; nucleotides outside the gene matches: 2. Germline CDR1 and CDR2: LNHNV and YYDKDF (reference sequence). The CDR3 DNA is TGTGCCACCAGGACTAGCGGGAGTTATACGCAGTATTTT. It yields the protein CATRTSGSYTQYF.

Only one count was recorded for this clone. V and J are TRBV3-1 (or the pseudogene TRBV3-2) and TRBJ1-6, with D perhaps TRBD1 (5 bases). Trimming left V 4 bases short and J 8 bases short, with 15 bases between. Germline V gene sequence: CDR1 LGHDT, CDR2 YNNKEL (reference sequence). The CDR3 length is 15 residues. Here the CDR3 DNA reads TGTGCCAGCAGCCCCTGGGGGGAGAGTCATTCACCCCTCCACTTT. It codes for CASSPWGESHSPLHF.

The CDR3 loop is CASSGLAGGVSSTDTQYF. CDR3 DNA: TGTGCCAGCAGTGGGTTAGCGGGGGGCGTGTCTAGCACAGATACGCAGTATTTT. The V and J genes are TRBV28 and TRBJ2-3; 10 nucleotides agree with TRBD2. Germline lookup yields CDR1 MDHEN and CDR2 SYDVKM. The CDR3 is 18 residues long. Trimming cost V 5 bases and J 0 bases; bases outside gene matches: 11.

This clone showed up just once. The CDR3 here is CASSHRDFDTGELFF. The CDR3 DNA reads TGCGCCAGCAGTCACCGGGACTTCGACACCGGGGAGCTGTTTTTT. The gene calls are TRBV4-1 and TRBJ2-2; a possible D gene is TRBD2 (6 bases). Looked up from germline, CDR1 is MGHRA and CDR2 is YSYEKL. The CDR3 spans 15 residues. Trimming took 6 bases from V and 3 from J, leaving 14 bases between them.

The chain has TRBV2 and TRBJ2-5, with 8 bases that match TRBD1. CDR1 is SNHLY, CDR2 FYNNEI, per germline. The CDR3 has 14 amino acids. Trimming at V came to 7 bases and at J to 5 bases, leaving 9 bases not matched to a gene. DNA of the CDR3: TGTGCCAGCATTCACAGGGGGTTTGGGGAGACCCAGTACTTC. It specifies CASIHRGFGETQYF.

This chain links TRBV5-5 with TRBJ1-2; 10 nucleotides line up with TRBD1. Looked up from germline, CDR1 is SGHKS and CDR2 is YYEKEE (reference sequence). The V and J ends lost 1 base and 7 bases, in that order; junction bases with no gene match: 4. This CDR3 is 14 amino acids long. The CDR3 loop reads CASSLTGTGVGYTF. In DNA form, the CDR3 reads TGTGCCAGCAGCTTGACCGGGACAGGGGTTGGCTACACCTTC.

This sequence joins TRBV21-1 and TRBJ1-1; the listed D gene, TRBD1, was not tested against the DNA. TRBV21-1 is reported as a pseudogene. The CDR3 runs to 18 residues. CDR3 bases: TGTGCCAGCAGCAGAACATCCGGGACAGTTCCCATGAACACTGAAGCTTTCTTT. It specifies CASSRTSGTVPMNTEAFF.

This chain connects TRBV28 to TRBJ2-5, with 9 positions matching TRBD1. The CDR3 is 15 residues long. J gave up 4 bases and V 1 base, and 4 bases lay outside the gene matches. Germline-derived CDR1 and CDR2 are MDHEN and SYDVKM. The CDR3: CASSLFQTGGETQYF. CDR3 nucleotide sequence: TGTGCCAGCAGTTTATTTCAGACAGGGGGAGAGACCCAGTACTTC.

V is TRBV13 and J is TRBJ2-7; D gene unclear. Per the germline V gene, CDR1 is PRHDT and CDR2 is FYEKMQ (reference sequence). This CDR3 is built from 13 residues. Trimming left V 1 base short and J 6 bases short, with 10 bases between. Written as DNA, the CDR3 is TGTGCCAGCAGCTTAGTGGGCATGGGCGAGCAGTACTTC. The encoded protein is CASSLVGMGEQYF.

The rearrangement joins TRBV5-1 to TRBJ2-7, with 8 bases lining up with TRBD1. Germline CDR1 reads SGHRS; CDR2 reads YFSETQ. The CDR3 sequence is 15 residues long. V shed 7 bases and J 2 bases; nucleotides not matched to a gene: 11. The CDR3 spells CASRPGTGGTYEQYF. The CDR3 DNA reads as TGCGCCAGCCGACCCGGGACAGGCGGTACCTACGAGCAGTACTTC.

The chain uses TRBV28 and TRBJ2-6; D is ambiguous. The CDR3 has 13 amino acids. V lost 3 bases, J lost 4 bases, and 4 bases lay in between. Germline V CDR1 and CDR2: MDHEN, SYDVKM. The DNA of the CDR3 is TGTGCCAGCAGTTTGAGCGGGGCCAACGTCCTGACTTTC. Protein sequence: CASSLSGANVLTF.

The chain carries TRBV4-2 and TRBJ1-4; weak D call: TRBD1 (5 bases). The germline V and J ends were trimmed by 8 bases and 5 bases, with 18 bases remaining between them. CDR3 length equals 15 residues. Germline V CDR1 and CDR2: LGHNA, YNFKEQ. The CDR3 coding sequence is TGTGCCAGCGGGTCAGTGGGGCCGCCGAATGAAAAACTGTTTTTT. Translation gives CASGSVGPPNEKLFF.

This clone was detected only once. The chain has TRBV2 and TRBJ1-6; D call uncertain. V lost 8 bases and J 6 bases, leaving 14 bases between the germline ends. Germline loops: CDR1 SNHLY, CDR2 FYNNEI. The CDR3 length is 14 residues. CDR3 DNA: TGTGCCAGCCAGATCGGGGATAGTAATTCACCCCTCCACTTT. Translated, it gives CASQIGDSNSPLHF.

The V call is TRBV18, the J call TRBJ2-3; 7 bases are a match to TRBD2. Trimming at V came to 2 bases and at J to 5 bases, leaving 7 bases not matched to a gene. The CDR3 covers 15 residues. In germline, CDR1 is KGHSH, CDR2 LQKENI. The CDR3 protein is CASSPKRAGEDTQYF. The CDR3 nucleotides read TGTGCCAGCTCACCAAAGCGGGCGGGGGAAGATACGCAGTATTTT.